These 9 T cell receptor beta chains were sequenced from one sample in a study of T-cell reconstitution after alpha-beta-depleted transplantation in children. Unique molecular identifiers were incorporated into the prepared TCRbeta library. One entry per CDR3 protein results from TCRdb running MiXCR on the PCR reads. The sample has hundreds of thousands of distinct CDR3 sequences; roughly 13% are singletons. The sample here was PBMCs, mostly from graft donor cells, taken 360 days after TCRalphabeta/CD19-depleted stem cell transplant. Receptors were obtained from a male patient aged 5 to 17 who had a stem cell transplant for acute myeloid leukemia, so the T cells may come from the graft donor.

This clonotype was counted at least ten times. The V and J genes are TRBV29-1 and TRBJ2-3, with D perhaps TRBD2 (6 bases). The germline V gene encodes CDR1 SQVTM and CDR2 ANQGSEA. The V end lost 7 bases, the J end lost 0 bases, and 20 bases lay between the germline ends. The CDR3 totals 16 residues. The CDR3, as DNA: TGCAGCGGAGTCGGTACCCATAGCGGTAGCACAGATACGCAGTATTTT. Its translation: CSGVGTHSGSTDTQYF.

The sample holds a few counts of this clonotype. The rearrangement joins TRBV5-1 to TRBJ2-4; 7 positions match TRBD1. The CDR3 runs 16 residues. The germline V gene has CDR1 SGHRS and CDR2 YFSETQ. V lost 4 bases and J lost 0; bases outside the gene matches: 7. CDR3 amino acids: CASSPTGILAKNIQYF. For the CDR3, the DNA is TGCGCCAGCAGCCCGACAGGGATACTAGCCAAAAACATTCAGTACTTC.

V gene TRBV12-3 or TRBV12-4 combines with J gene TRBJ2-1; D might be TRBD2 (6 bases). The V end lost 5 bases, the J end lost 0 bases, and 11 bases lay between the germline ends. The length of the CDR3 is 15 residues. The CDR3 bases are TGTGCCAGCAGTCCGACTAGGAACTCCTACAATGAGCAGTTCTTC. Translating it yields CASSPTRNSYNEQFF.

This clonotype came up a few times. The V call is TRBV7-3, the J call TRBJ2-3; D is possibly TRBD1 or TRBD2 (5 bases each). Per the germline V gene, CDR1 is SGHTA and CDR2 is FQGTGA. The CDR3 length is 13 residues. The ends were cut back, 8 bases at V and 4 bases at J, with 13 bases in the middle. CDR3 nucleotide sequence: TGTGCCAGCGGCCGGGACGTTTCAGATACGCAGTATTTT. Residues: CASGRDVSDTQYF.

This clonotype was counted only a few times. The chain couples TRBV29-1 to TRBJ1-1; perhaps TRBD1 as D (6 bases). Trimming shortened V by 7 bases and J by 6 bases, and 15 bases separated the two germline ends. Germline values: CDR1 SQVTM, CDR2 ANQGSEA. This CDR3 comprises 12 residues. Here the CDR3 reads CSGLQGSSEAFF. The DNA for the CDR3 is TGCAGCGGCCTACAGGGTTCCTCTGAAGCTTTCTTT.

The sample holds a few counts of this clonotype. This chain links TRBV5-1 with TRBJ2-2; 8 bases are a match to TRBD2. Trimming took 4 bases from V and 6 from J; bases not matched to a gene: 11. CDR3 length: 16 residues. Germline V gene data show CDR1 as SGHRS and CDR2 as YFSETQ. The CDR3 spells CASSPGTSTDPGELFF. The CDR3 DNA is TGCGCCAGCAGCCCCGGGACTAGTACGGATCCCGGGGAGCTGTTTTTT.

This clonotype has ten or more counts. V is TRBV20-1 and J is TRBJ2-3, with 7 bases lining up with TRBD2. Germline values: CDR1 DFQATT, CDR2 SNEGSKA (reference sequence). Trimming cost V 4 bases and J 3 bases; bases outside gene matches: 4. CDR3 size: 13 residues. This chain's CDR3 is CSATGGGTDTQYF. CDR3 DNA sequence: TGCAGTGCTACTGGGGGAGGGACAGATACGCAGTATTTT.

Ten or more counts support this clonotype. The chain joins TRBV4-2 to TRBJ2-2, with D possibly being TRBD1 (6 bases). V shed 4 bases and J shed 0 bases, with 15 bases lying between them. Germline values: CDR1 LGHNA, CDR2 YNFKEQ. The length of the CDR3 is 17 residues. In nucleotides, the CDR3 is TGTGCCAGCAGCCCGCCCCTTACAGGGCCGAACACCGGGGAGCTGTTTTTT. Protein: CASSPPLTGPNTGELFF.

This clonotype was detected a few times. The chain joins TRBV6-1 to TRBJ2-7; no reliable D call. V was clipped by 6 bases and J by 4 bases, with 16 bases between them. The CDR3 contains 14 residues. Germline CDR1 and CDR2: MNHNS and SASEGT. The CDR3, as DNA: TGTGCCAGCAGGCCAGGAGTCTCTCGGTACGAGCAGTACTTC. Amino acids: CASRPGVSRYEQYF.